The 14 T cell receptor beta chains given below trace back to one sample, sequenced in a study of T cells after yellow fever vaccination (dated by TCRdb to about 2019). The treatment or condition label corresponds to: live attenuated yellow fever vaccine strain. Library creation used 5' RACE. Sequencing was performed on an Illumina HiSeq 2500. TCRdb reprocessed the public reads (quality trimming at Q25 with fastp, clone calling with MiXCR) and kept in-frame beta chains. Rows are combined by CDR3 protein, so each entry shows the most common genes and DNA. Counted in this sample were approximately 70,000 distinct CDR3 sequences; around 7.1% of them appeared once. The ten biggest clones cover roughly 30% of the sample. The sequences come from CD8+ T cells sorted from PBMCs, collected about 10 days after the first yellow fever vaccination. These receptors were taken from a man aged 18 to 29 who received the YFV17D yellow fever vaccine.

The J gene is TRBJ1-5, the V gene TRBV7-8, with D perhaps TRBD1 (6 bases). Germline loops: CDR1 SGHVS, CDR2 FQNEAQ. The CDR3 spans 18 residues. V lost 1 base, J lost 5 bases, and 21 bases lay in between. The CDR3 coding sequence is TGTGCCAGCAGCTTAGGGTGGGCGGGGGCGGAAGATCATCAGCCCCAGCATTTT. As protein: CASSLGWAGAEDHQPQHF.

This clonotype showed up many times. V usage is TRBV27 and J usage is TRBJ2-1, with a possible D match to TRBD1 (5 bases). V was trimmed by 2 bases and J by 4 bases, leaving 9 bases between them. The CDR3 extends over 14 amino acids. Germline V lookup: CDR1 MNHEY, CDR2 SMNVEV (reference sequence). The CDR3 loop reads CASSLGDSYNEQFF. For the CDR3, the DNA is TGTGCCAGCAGTTTAGGCGACAGTTACAATGAGCAGTTCTTC.

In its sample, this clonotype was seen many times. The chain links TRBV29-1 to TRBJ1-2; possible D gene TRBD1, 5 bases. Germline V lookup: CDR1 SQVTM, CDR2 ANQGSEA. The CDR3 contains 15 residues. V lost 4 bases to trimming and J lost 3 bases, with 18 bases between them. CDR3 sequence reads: CSVAGRGIDDYGYTF. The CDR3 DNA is TGCAGCGTTGCTGGTCGGGGGATTGATGACTATGGCTACACCTTC.

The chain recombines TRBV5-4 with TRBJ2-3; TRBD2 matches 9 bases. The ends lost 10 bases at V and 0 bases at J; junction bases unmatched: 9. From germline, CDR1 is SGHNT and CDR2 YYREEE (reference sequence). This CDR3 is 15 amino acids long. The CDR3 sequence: CAGSPGLASTDTQYF. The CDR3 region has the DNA TGTGCCGGATCACCGGGACTAGCTAGCACAGATACGCAGTATTTT.

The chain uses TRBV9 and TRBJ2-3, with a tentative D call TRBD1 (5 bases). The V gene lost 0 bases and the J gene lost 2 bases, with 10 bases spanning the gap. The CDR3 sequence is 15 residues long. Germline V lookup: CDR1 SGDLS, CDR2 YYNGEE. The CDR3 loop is CASSVDWGPTDTQYF. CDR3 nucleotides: TGTGCCAGCAGCGTAGACTGGGGCCCCACAGATACGCAGTATTTT.

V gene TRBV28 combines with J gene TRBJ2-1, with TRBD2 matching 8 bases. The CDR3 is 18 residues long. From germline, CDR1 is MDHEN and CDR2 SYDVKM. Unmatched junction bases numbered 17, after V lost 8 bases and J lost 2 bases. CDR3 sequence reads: CASGKTNISGDAYNEQFF. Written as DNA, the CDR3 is TGTGCCAGCGGCAAGACTAACATTAGCGGGGACGCCTACAATGAGCAGTTCTTC.

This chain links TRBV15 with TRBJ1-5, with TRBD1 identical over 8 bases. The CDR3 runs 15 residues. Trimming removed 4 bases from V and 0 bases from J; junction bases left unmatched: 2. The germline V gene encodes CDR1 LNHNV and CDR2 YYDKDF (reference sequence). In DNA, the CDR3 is TGTGCCACCAGCACGACAGGGGATAGCAATCAGCCCCAGCATTTT. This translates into CATSTTGDSNQPQHF.

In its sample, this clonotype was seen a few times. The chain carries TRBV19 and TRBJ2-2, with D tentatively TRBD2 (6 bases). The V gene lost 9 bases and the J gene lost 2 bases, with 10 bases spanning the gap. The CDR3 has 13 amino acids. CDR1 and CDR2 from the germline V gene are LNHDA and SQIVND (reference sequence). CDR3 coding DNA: TGTGCCAGCCTCGGACTAAACACCGGGGAGCTGTTTTTT. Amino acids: CASLGLNTGELFF.

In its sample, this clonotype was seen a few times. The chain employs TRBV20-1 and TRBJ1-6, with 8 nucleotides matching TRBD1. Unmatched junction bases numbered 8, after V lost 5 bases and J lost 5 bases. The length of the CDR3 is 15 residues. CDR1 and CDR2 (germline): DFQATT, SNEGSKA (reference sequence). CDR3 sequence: CSARPDRGNNSPLHF. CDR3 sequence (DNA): TGCAGTGCTCGCCCTGACAGGGGTAATAATTCACCCCTCCACTTT.

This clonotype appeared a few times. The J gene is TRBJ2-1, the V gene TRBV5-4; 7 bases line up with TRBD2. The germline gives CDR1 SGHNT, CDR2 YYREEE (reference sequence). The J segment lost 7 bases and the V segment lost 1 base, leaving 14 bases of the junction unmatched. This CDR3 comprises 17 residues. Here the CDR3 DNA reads TGTGCCAGCAGCTTGTCCCAGCGGGGTAACCTCGGGAATGAGCAGTTCTTC. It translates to CASSLSQRGNLGNEQFF.

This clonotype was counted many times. CDR3 residues: CASSRGKPNEQFF. CDR3 coding DNA: TGTGCCAGCAGCAGGGGCAAGCCCAATGAGCAGTTCTTC. V and J are TRBV3-1 and TRBJ2-1; maybe TRBD1 (5 bases). The CDR3 totals 13 residues. V gave up 5 bases and J gave up 6 bases, with 11 bases separating them. Germline-derived CDR1 and CDR2 are LGHDT and YNNKEL (reference sequence).

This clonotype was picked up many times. The CDR3 sequence is CASSHPGHRGTDTQYF. The CDR3 DNA reads TGCGCCAGCAGCCATCCGGGACACCGCGGCACAGATACGCAGTATTTT. The V gene is TRBV4-3, the J gene TRBJ2-3; TRBD1 might be the D (6 bases). CDR1 and CDR2 from the germline V gene are LGHNA and YSLEER. There are 16 residues in the CDR3. V dropped 3 bases and J dropped 1 base, with 14 bases sitting between them.

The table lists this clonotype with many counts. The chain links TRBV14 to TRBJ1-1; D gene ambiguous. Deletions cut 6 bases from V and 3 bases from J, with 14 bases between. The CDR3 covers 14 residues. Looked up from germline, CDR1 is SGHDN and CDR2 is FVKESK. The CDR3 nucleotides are TGTGCCAGCAGGCGGGTCTTCGGGGACACTGAAGCTTTCTTT. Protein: CASRRVFGDTEAFF.

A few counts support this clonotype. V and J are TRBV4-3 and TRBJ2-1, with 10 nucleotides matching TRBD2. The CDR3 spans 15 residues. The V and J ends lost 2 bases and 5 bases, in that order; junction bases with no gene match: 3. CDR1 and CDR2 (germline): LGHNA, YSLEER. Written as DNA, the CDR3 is TGCGCCAGCAGCCAACTCACTAGCGGGGACAATGAGCAGTTCTTC. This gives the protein CASSQLTSGDNEQFF.